This TCR beta chain was captured in a study of shared clonotypes between healthy human individuals. The V and J ends lost 6 bases and 0 bases respectively, with 11 bases between them. The V gene's germline CDR1 is SEHNR and CDR2 FQNEAQ (reference sequence). The CDR3 runs to 15 residues. The data were produced by immunoSEQ multiplex PCR, yet TCRdb's version contains in-frame clones alone and is incomplete. The sample contains hundreds of thousands of clones, around 73% of which appear only once. The TCR comes from a woman aged 25 to 39 in good health. This chain connects TRBV7-9 to TRBJ1-4, with TRBD1 as a possible D gene (5 bases). The sample taken for sequencing was memory CD4+ T cells sorted from blood. Subset here: CD45RA-negative fraction. The chain's CDR3 is CASRSDSATNEKLFF. Written as DNA, the CDR3 is TGTGCCAGCAGATCCGACAGTGCAACTAATGAAAAACTGTTTTTT. Using reference TRBV7-9 and TRBJ1-4 for the parts outside the CDR3, the full variable domain is DTGVSQNPRHKITKRGQNVTFRCDPISEHNRLYWYRQTLGQGPEFLTYFQNEAQLEKSRLLSDRFSAERPKGSFSTLEIQRTEQGDSAMYLCASRSDSATNEKLFFGSGTQLSVL.